This T cell receptor beta chain was recorded in a study of Ad26.COV2.S vaccination and SARS-CoV-2 variants. At the level of the study: Once or twice, 56 days apart, Ad26.COV2.S was delivered intramuscularly. Findings and caveats of the study: Measurements of TCR breadth and depth may have given underestimates of the total T cell responses.

This CDR3 has 13 residues. V dropped 2 bases and J dropped 1 base, with 5 bases sitting between them. Sequenced by immunoSEQ multiplex PCR; TCRdb stores in-frame clones only, minus some. The table lists about 350,000 clones, roughly 91% of them singletons, with roughly 5% in the top ten. As regards this clone: Its antigen is undetermined. Different DNA sequences within this sample yield the same CDR3.

The sample's treatment: about 20 received Ad26.COV2.S at low or high dose, single or two shots; roughly 5 received placebo; per-sample allocation not given. The investigators took samples on day 63 after the first vaccine or placebo injection. This receptor was taken from a person aged 18-65 years who received the Ad26.COV2.S COVID-19 vaccine or a placebo. Sample: peripheral blood, taken in a trial of Ad26.COV2.S vaccine versus placebo. J is TRBJ1-1 and V is TRBV12-3 or TRBV12-4; D remains unclear. The DNA for the CDR3 is TGTGCCAGCAGTTTAAACCGGAACACTGAAGCTTTCTTT. Translating it yields CASSLNRNTEAFF.